The 8 T cell receptor beta chains in this list originate from one sample, sequenced in a study of T cell repertoires in cytomegalovirus infection. From the reads, TCRdb called clonotypes with MiXCR, one entry per CDR3 protein. The sample lists about 700,000 distinct CDR3 sequences; 30% to 35% were seen once. What these receptors recognize is not known. The sample was cultured PBMCs, taken from culture after CMV antigen stimulation. Receptors originate from a human donor in good health (CMV status not recorded). Some clones in this sample may be carry-over from other donors' samples.

V and J are TRBV19 and TRBJ1-5; D is undetermined. Germline V gene data show CDR1 as LNHDA and CDR2 as SQIVND (reference sequence). This CDR3 is 15 amino acids long. With 7 bases removed from V and 0 bases from J, the gap between germline ends came to 13 bases. The CDR3 DNA reads TGTGCCAGTACCATAGGTCGGAATAGCAATCAGCCCCAGCATTTT. As protein: CASTIGRNSNQPQHF.

The chain couples TRBV20-1 to TRBJ2-3, with a tentative D call TRBD2 (6 bases). V lost 8 bases to trimming and J lost 4 bases, with 16 bases between them. Germline assignment: CDR1 DFQATT and CDR2 SNEGSKA (reference sequence). The CDR3 is made up of 13 amino acids. Written as DNA, the CDR3 is TGCAGTTCACTATTGACTAGTGCAGATACGCAGTATTTT. Amino acid sequence: CSSLLTSADTQYF.

The V call is TRBV9, the J call TRBJ2-3, with 7 bases aligning to TRBD2. Germline V lookup: CDR1 SGDLS, CDR2 YYNGEE. With 3 bases clipped from V and 3 bases from J, the junction kept 7 bases outside the gene matches. The CDR3 extends over 15 amino acids. The CDR3 loop reads CASSGRGGRTDTQYF. For the CDR3, the DNA is TGTGCCAGCAGCGGACGGGGAGGGAGAACAGATACGCAGTATTTT.

The V call is TRBV12-3 or TRBV12-4, the J call TRBJ2-1; 7 bases map to TRBD1. V lost 6 bases to trimming and J lost 5 bases; unmatched junction nucleotides: 4. This CDR3 spans 13 amino acids. The CDR3: CASSSTGDNEQFF. The CDR3 bases are TGTGCCAGCAGCTCCACAGGGGACAATGAGCAGTTCTTC.

The chain links TRBV10-3 to TRBJ2-1; TRBD2 aligns across 11 bases. CDR1 and CDR2 from the germline V gene are ENHRY and SYGVKD. The CDR3 runs to 15 residues. V shed 10 bases, J shed 3 bases, and the junction held 8 bases outside the gene matches. In DNA, the CDR3 is TGTGCCAGCACAGGGACTAGCGGCCTCTACAATGAGCAGTTCTTC. The encoded protein is CASTGTSGLYNEQFF.

This chain uses TRBV20-1 with TRBJ2-1, with D possibly matching TRBD2 (5 bases). The V gene lost 1 base and the J gene lost 5 bases, with 18 bases spanning the gap. The CDR3 is 16 amino acids. CDR1 DFQATT and CDR2 SNEGSKA come from the germline V gene (reference sequence). CDR3 sequence reads: CSARGVDGGWNNEQFF. The CDR3 nucleotides read TGCAGTGCTAGAGGGGTTGACGGAGGATGGAACAATGAGCAGTTCTTC.

This clonotype appeared a few times. The CDR3 loop reads CAIRQAFTGDYGYTF. The CDR3 DNA is TGTGCCATCCGCCAAGCTTTCACAGGGGACTATGGCTACACCTTC. The J gene is TRBJ1-2, the V gene TRBV12-3 or TRBV12-4, with 7 bases fitting TRBD1. J lost 3 bases, V lost 10 bases, and 14 bases had no gene match. The CDR3 consists of 15 residues.

This clonotype has more than one count but fewer than ten. CDR3 nucleotides: TGTGCCTCCGGGCGAGGGGGCTGGGAGACCCAGTACTTC. Its protein product is CASGRGGWETQYF. This chain uses TRBV19 with TRBJ2-5; the match to TRBD1 covers 7 bases. This CDR3 contains 13 residues. In germline, CDR1 is LNHDA, CDR2 SQIVND (reference sequence). V shed 11 bases, J shed 5 bases, and the junction held 11 bases outside the gene matches.